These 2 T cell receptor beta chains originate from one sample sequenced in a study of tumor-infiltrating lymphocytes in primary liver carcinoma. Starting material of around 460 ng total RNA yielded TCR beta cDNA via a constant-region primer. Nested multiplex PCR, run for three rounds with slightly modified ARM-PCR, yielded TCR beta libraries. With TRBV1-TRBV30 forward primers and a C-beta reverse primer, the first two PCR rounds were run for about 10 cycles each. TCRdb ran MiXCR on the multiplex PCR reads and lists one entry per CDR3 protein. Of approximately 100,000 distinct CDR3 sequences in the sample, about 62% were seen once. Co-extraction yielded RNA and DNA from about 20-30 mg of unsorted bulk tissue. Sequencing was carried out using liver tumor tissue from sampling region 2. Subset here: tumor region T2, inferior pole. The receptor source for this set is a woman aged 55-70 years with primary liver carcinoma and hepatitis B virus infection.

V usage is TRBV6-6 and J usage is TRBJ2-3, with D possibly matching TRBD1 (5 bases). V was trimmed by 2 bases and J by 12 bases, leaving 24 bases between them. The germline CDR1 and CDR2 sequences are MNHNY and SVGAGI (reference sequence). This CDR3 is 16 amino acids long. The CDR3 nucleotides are TGTGCCAGCAGTTACAGCCGAGACAGTAGCACAGATATTCAGTATTTT. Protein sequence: CASSYSRDSSTDIQYF.

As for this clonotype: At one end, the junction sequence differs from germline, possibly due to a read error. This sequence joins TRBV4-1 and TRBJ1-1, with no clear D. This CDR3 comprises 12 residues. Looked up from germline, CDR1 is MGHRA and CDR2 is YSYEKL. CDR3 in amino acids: CATSVGNTEAFF. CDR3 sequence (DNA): TGCGCCACCAGCGTAGGGAACACTGAAGCTTTCTTT.